This T cell receptor beta chain was sequenced during a study of lymphopenia after photon versus proton radiotherapy. The assay was immunoSEQ multiplex PCR, and TCRdb's table has in-frame clones only and misses some. Among about 17,000 clones listed, 92% were seen once. The sample here was peripheral blood, taken from a patient treated with photon-based radiotherapy. The sequence was collected from a middle-aged woman with cholangiocarcinoma.

This chain's CDR3 is CASSPTPRVVSYTQYF. The CDR3 DNA reads TGTGCCAGTAGTCCCACGCCCAGGGTGGTGTCATATACGCAGTATTTT. The genes are TRBV19 and TRBJ2-3; D is perhaps TRBD1 (5 bases). V was shortened by 5 bases and J by 7 bases, with 22 bases between the two germline ends. There are 16 residues in the CDR3. CDR1 and CDR2 from the germline V gene are LNHDA and SQIVND (reference sequence).